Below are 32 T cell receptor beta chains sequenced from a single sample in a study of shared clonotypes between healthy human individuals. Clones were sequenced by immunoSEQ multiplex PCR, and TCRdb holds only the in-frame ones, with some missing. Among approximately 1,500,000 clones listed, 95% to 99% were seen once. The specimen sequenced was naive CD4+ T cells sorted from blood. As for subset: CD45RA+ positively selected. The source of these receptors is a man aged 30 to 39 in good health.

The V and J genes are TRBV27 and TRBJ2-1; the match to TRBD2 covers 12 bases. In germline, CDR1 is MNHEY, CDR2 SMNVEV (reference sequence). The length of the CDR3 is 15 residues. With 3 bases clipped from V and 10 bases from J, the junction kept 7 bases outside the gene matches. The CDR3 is CASSFGLAGSGEQFF. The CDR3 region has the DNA TGTGCCAGCAGTTTTGGACTAGCGGGATCAGGCGAGCAGTTCTTC.

The CDR3 DNA follows: TGTGCCAGCAGTTTGGTTCAGGGGGTGAGCAATCAGCCCCAGCATTTT. Its translation is CASSLVQGVSNQPQHF. The genes are TRBV28 and TRBJ1-5; TRBD1 matches 7 bases. The V and J ends lost 3 bases and 1 base, in that order; junction bases with no gene match: 6. Germline CDR1 MDHEN, CDR2 SYDVKM. CDR3 size: 16 residues.

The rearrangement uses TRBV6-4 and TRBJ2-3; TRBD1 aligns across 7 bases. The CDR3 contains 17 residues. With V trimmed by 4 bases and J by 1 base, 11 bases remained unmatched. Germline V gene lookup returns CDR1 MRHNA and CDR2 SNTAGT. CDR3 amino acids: CASSVLPTGLGTDTQYF. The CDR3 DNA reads TGTGCCAGCAGTGTGCTACCGACAGGGTTGGGCACAGATACGCAGTATTTT.

The CDR3 nucleotides are TGTGCCATCAGTGGCACCTTAAGGGACACCGGGGAGCTGTTTTTT. Translated: CAISGTLRDTGELFF. This chain uses TRBV10-3 with TRBJ2-2; D uncertain. Germline V gene sequence: CDR1 ENHRY, CDR2 SYGVKD. V gave up 4 bases and J gave up 3 bases, with 12 bases separating them. This CDR3 region has 15 residues.

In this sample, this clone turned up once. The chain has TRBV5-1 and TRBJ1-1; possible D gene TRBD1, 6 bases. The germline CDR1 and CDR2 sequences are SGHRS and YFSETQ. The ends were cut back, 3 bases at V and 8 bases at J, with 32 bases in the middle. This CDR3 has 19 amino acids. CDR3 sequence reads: CASSSQPFRGFGSRGEAFF. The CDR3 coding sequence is TGCGCCAGCAGCTCACAACCGTTTCGGGGGTTCGGGTCCAGGGGAGAAGCTTTCTTT.

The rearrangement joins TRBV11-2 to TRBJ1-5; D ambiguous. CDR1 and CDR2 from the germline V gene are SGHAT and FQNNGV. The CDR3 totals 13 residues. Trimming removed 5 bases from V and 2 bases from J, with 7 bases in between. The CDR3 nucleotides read TGTGCCAGCAGCCTATATCGCAATCAGCCCCAGCATTTT. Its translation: CASSLYRNQPQHF.

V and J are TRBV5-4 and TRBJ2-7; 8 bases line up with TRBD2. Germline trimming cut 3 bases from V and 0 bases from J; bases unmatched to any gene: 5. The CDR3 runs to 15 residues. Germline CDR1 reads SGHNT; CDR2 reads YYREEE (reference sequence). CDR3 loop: CASSYGGRRSYEQYF. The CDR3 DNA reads TGTGCCAGCAGCTACGGCGGGAGGCGCTCCTACGAGCAGTACTTC.

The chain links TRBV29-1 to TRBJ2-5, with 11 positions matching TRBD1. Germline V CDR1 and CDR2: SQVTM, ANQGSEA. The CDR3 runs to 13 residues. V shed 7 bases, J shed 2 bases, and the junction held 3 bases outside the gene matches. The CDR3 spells CSARDRGQETQYF. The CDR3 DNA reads TGCAGCGCCCGGGACAGGGGGCAAGAGACCCAGTACTTC. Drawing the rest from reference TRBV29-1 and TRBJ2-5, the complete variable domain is SAVISQKPSRDICQRGTSLTIQCQVDSQVTMMFWYRQQPGQSLTLIATANQGSEATYESGFVIDKFPISRPNLTFSTLTVSNMSPEDSSIYLCSARDRGQETQYFGPGTRLLVL.

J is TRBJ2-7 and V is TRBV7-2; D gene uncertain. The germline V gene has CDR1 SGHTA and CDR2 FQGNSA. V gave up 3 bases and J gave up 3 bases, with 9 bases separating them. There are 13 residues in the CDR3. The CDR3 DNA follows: TGTGCCAGCAGCTTGGGCCACTACTACGAGCAGTACTTC. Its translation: CASSLGHYYEQYF.

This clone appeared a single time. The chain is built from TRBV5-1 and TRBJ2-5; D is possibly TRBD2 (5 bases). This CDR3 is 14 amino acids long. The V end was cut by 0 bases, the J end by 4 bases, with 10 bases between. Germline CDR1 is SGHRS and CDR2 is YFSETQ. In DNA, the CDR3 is TGCGCCAGCAGCTTGGAGGTGGGAGCAGAGACCCAGTACTTC. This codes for CASSLEVGAETQYF. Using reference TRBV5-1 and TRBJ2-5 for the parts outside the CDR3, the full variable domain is KAGVTQTPRYLIKTRGQQVTLSCSPISGHRSVSWYQQTPGQGLQFLFEYFSETQRNKGNFPGRFSGRQFSNSRSEMNVSTLELGDSALYLCASSLEVGAETQYFGPGTRLLVL.

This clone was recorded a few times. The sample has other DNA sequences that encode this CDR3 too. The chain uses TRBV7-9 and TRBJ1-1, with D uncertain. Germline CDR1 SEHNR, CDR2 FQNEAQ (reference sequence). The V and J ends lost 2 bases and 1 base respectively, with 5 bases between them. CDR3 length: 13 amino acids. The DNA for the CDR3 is TGTGCCAGCAGCTTACAGGAGAACACTGAAGCTTTCTTT. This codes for CASSLQENTEAFF. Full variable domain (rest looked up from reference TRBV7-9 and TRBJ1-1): DTGVSQNPRHKITKRGQNVTFRCDPISEHNRLYWYRQTLGQGPEFLTYFQNEAQLEKSRLLSDRFSAERPKGSFSTLEIQRTEQGDSAMYLCASSLQENTEAFFGQGTRLTVV.

The CDR3 reads CASSPRTGSYNEQFF. The CDR3, as DNA: TGTGCCAGCAGTCCGCGGACAGGCTCCTACAATGAGCAGTTCTTC. The V call is TRBV25-1, the J call TRBJ2-1, with 7 bases fitting TRBD1. The length of the CDR3 is 15 residues. Germline-derived CDR1 and CDR2 are MGHDK and SYGVNS. J gave up 0 bases and V 5 bases, and 4 bases lay outside the gene matches.

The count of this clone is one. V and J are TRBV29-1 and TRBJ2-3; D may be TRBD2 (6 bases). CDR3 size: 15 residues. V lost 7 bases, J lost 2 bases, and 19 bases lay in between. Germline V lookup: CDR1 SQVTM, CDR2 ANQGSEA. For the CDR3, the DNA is TGCAGCGGCGGGGACCGACCCCCAATCACAGATACGCAGTATTTT. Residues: CSGGDRPPITDTQYF.

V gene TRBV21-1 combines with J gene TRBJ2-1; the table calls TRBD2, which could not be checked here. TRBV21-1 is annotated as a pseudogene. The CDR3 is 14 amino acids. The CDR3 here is CASMGLAGAGEQFF. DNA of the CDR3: TGTGCCTCAATGGGACTAGCGGGAGCGGGGGAGCAGTTCTTC.

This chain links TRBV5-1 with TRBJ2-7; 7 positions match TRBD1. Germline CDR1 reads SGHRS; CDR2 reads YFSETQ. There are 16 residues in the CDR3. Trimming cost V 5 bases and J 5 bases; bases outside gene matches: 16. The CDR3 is CASSSKLGQRVHEQYF. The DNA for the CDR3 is TGCGCCAGCAGTTCGAAACTGGGACAGAGGGTCCACGAGCAGTACTTC.

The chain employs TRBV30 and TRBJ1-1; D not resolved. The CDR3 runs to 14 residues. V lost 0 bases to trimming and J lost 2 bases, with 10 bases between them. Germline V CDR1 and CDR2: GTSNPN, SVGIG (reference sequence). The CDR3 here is CAWSVRGGNTEAFF. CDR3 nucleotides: TGTGCCTGGAGTGTACGCGGCGGTAACACTGAAGCTTTCTTT.

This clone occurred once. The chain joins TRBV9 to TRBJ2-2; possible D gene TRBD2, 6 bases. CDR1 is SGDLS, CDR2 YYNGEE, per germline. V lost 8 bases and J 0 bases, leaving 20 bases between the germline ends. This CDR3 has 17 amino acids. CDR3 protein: CASEGPGALANTGELFF. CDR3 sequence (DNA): TGTGCCAGTGAAGGTCCGGGAGCCCTCGCGAACACCGGGGAGCTGTTTTTT.

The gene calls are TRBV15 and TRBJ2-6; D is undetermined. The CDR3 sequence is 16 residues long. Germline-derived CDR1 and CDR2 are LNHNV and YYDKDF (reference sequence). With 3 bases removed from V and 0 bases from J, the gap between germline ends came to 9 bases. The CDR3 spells CATSRDGTSGANVLTF. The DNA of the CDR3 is TGTGCCACCAGCAGGGATGGTACCTCTGGGGCCAACGTCCTGACTTTC.

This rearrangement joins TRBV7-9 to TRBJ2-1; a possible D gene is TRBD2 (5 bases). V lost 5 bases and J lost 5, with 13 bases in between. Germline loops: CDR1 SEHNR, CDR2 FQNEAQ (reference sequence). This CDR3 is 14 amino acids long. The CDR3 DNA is TGTGCCAGCAGCCTCAGCGGACTCAACAATGAGCAGTTCTTC. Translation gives CASSLSGLNNEQFF.

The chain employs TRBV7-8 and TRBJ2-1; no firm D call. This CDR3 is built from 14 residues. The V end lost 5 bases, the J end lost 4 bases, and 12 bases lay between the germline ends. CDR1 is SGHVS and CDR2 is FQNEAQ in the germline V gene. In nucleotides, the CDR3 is TGTGCCAGCAGCGCCAGCGCCTTTTACAATGAGCAGTTCTTC. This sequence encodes CASSASAFYNEQFF.

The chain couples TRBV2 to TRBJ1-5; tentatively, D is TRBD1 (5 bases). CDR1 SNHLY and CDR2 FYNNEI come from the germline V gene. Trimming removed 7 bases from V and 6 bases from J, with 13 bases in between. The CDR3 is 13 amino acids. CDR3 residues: CASTGGGAQPQHF. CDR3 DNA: TGTGCCAGCACCGGAGGTGGGGCTCAGCCCCAGCATTTT.

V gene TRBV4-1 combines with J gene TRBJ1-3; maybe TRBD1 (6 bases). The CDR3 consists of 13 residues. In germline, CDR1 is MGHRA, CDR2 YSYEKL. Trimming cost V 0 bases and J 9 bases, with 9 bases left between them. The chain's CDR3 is CASSQEGGPTIYF. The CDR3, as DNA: TGCGCCAGCAGCCAAGAAGGGGGGCCCACCATATATTTT.

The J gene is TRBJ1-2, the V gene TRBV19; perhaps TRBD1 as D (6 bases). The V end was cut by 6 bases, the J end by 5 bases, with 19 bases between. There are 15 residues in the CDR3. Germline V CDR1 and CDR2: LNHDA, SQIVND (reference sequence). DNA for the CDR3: TGTGCCAGTAGCTCGCCGAGGGGCAGGGGTTATGGCTACACCTTC. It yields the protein CASSSPRGRGYGYTF. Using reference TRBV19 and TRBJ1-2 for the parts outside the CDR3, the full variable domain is DGGITQSPKYLFRKEGQNVTLSCEQNLNHDAMYWYRQDPGQGLRLIYYSQIVNDFQKGDIAEGYSVSREKKESFPLTVTSAQKNPTAFYLCASSSPRGRGYGYTFGSGTRLTVV.

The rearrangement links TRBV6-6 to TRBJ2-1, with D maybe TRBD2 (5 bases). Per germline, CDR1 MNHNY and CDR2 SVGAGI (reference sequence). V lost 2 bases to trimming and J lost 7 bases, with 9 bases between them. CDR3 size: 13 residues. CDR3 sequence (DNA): TGTGCCAGCAGTTACGTGGGAGATAATGAGCAGTTCTTC. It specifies CASSYVGDNEQFF.

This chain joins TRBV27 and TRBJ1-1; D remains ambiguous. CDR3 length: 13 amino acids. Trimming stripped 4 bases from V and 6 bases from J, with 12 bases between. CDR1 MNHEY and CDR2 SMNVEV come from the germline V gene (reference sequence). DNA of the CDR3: TGTGCCAGCAGTTCCTGGAGGCAGGCTGAAGCTTTCTTT. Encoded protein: CASSSWRQAEAFF.

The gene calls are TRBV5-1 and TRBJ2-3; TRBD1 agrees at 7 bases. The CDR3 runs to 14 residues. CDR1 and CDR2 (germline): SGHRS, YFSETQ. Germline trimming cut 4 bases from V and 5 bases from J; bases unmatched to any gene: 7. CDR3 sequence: CASSVDRAEDTQYF. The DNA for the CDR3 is TGCGCCAGCAGCGTTGACAGGGCCGAAGATACGCAGTATTTT.

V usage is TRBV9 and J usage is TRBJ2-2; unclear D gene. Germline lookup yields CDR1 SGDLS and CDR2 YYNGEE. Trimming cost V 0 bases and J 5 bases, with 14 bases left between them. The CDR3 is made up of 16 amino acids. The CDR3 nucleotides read TGTGCCAGCAGCGTAGTGGCAGCGCCGATAACCGGGGAGCTGTTTTTT. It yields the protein CASSVVAAPITGELFF.

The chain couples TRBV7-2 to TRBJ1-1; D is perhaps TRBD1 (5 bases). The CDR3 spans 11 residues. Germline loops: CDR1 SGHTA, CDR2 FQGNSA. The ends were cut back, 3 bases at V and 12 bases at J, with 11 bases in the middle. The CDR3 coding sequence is TGTGCCAGCAGCTTCGGGGGTAGGACTTTCTTT. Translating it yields CASSFGGRTFF.

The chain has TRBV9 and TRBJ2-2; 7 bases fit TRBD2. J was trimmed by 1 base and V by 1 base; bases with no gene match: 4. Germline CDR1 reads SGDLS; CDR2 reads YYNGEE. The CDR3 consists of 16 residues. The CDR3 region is CASSVTSGMNTGELFF. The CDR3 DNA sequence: TGTGCCAGCAGCGTAACCAGCGGGATGAACACCGGGGAGCTGTTTTTT. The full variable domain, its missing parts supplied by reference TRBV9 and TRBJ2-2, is DSGVTQTPKHLITATGQRVTLRCSPRSGDLSVYWYQQSLDQGLQFLIQYYNGEERAKGNILERFSAQQFPDLHSELNLSSLELGDSALYFCASSVTSGMNTGELFFGEGSRLTVL.

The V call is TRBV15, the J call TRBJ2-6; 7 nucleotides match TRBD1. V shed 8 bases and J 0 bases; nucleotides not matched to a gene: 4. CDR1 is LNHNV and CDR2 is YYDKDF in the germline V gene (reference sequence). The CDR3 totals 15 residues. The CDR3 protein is CATGTGVSGANVLTF. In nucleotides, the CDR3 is TGTGCCACCGGAACAGGGGTCTCTGGGGCCAACGTCCTGACTTTC.

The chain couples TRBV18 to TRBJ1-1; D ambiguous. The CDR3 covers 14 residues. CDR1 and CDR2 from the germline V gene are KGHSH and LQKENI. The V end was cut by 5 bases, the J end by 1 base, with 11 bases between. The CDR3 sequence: CASSFGSGNTEAFF. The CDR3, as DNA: TGTGCCAGCTCATTTGGGAGCGGGAACACTGAAGCTTTCTTT.

Here the CDR3 reads CASSLTGLLAGRGYEQYF. The CDR3 DNA reads TGTGCCAGCAGCCTTACGGGCCTTCTAGCGGGAAGGGGTTACGAGCAGTACTTC. This chain uses TRBV13 with TRBJ2-7, with 9 nucleotides matching TRBD2. After removal of 5 bases from V and 4 bases from J, the junction contained 18 bases not matched to a gene. Germline V gene data show CDR1 as PRHDT and CDR2 as FYEKMQ (reference sequence). The CDR3 length is 18 residues.